This T cell receptor (beta chain) is drawn from a study of blood T cell repertoires in COVID-19. Study overall: Collection of acute and convalescent COVID-19 samples took place in the United States, Italy and Spain. Sources were T cells, B-cell-depleted T cells, or PBMCs; the material itself was cDNA or gDNA.

Authors' analysis steps: Reference gene primer amplification gave nucleated cell count estimates. Method: immunoSEQ multiplex PCR; TCRdb's copy keeps in-frame clones and lacks some. D and trimming were read from the DNA, whereas the V and J calls and clone size are those reported in that table. The repertoire has 250,000 to 350,000 clones, around 89% of them found once; the top ten carry about 0.8%. V gave up 6 bases and J gave up 7 bases, with 19 bases separating them. CDR3 length: 14 amino acids. Looked up from germline, CDR1 is MDHEN and CDR2 is SYDVKM. The TCR comes from a man aged 30 to 45 with acute or convalescent COVID-19. The chain uses TRBV28 and TRBJ2-7, with a possible D match to TRBD2 (5 bases). Sequenced: peripheral blood. The CDR3 region has the DNA TGTGCCAGCAGAAAAGGGATTCCAACGGGGGAGCAGTACTTC. This translates into CASRKGIPTGEQYF.